Sequencing of this T cell receptor (beta chain) was carried out in a study of cytomegalovirus exposure and HLA in healthy donors. This clone was counted between two and nine times. With 2 bases clipped from V and 0 bases from J, the junction kept 9 bases outside the gene matches. Germline CDR1 and CDR2: SEHNR and FQNEAQ (reference sequence). The CDR3 has 18 residues. The PCR used 60 Vbeta and 13 Jbeta primers. Data came from immunoSEQ multiplex PCR; TCRdb stores just in-frame clones and leaves some out. The sample has approximately 200,000 clones, 82% seen once; the top ten hold 0.098%. The chain joins TRBV7-9 to TRBJ1-2; TRBD1 agrees at 10 bases. The clonotype was recovered from a boy between 2 and 10 years old in good health and CMV-seronegative. Sequencing was carried out using PBMCs. DNA for the CDR3: TGTGCCAGCAGCTTACGTCGGGGACAGGGGCGCTCTAACTATGGCTACACCTTC. Its translation is CASSLRRGQGRSNYGYTF.